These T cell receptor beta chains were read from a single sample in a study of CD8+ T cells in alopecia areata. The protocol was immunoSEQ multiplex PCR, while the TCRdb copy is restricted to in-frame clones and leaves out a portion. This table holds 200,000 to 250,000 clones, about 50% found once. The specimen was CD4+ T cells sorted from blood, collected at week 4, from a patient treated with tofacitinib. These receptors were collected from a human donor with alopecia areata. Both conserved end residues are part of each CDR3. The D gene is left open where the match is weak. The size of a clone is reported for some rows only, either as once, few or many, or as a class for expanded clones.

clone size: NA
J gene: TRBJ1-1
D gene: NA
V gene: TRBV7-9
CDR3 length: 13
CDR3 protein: CASSFGANTEAFF
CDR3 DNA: TGTGCCAGCAGCTTTGGAGCGAACACTGAAGCTTTCTTT

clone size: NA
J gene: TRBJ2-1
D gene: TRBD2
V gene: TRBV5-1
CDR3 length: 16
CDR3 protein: CASSLTSGGFYNEQFF
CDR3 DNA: TGCGCCAGCAGCTTGACTAGCGGGGGATTCTACAATGAGCAGTTCTTC

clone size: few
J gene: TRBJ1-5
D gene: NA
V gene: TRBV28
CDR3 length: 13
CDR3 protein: CASSLLGNQPQHF
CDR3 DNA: TGTGCCAGCAGTTTATTGGGCAATCAGCCCCAGCATTTT

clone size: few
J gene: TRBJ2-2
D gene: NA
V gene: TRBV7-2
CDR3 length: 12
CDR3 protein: CASSSKLGELFF
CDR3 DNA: TGTGCCAGCAGCTCGAAACTCGGGGAGCTGTTTTTT

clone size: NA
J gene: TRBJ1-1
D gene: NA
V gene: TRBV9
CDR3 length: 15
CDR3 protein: CASSVGSGRDTEAFF
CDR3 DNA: TGTGCCAGCAGCGTAGGGTCAGGGAGGGACACTGAAGCTTTCTTT

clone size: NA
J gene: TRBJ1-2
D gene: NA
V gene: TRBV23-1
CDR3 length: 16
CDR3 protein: CASSQTPTRQDYGYTF
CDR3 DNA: TGCGCCAGCAGTCAGACTCCTACAAGGCAGGACTATGGCTACACCTTC

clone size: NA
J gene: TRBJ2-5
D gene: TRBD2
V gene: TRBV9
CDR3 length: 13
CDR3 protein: CASRGLDLETQYF
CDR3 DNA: TGTGCCAGCCGAGGACTAGACTTAGAGACCCAGTACTTC

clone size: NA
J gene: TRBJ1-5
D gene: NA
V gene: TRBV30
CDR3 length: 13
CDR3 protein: CAWSVQGNQPQHF
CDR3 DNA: TGTGCCTGGAGTGTTCAGGGCAATCAGCCCCAGCATTTT

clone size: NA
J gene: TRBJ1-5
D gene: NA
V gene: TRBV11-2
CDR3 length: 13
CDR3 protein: CASSSQGREPQHF
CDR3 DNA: TGTGCCAGCAGCTCCCAGGGGAGGGAGCCCCAGCATTTT

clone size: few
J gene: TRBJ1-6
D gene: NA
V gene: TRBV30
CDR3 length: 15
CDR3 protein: CAWSVQTVRNSPLHF
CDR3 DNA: TGTGCCTGGAGTGTACAGACAGTCAGGAATTCACCCCTCCACTTT

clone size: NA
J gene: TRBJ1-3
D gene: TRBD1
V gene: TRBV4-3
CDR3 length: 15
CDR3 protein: CASSDRDQARNTIYF
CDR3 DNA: TGCGCCAGCAGCGACAGGGATCAAGCCCGAAACACCATATATTTT

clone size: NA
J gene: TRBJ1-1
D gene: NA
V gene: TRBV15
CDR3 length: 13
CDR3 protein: CATSSYQNTEAFF
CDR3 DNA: TGTGCCACCAGCAGTTACCAAAACACTGAAGCTTTCTTT

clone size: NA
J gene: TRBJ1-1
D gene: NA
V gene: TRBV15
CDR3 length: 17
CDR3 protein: CATSRGLAIGEDTEAFF
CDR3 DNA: TGTGCCACCAGCAGAGGGTTGGCCATAGGGGAGGACACTGAAGCTTTCTTT

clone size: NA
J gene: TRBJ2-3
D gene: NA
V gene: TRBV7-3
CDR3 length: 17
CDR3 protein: CASSLGLRGVGTDTQYF
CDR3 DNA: TGTGCCAGCAGCTTAGGTTTAAGAGGTGTGGGCACAGATACGCAGTATTTT

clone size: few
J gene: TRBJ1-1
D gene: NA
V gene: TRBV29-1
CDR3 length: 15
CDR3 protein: CSVVLTRSVGAEAFF
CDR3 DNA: TGCAGCGTTGTTTTGACTAGATCAGTTGGGGCTGAAGCTTTCTTT

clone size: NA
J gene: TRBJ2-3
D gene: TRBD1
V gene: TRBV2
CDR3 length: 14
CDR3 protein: CASGSGTGTDTQYF
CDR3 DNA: TGTGCCAGCGGTTCCGGGACAGGGACAGATACGCAGTATTTT

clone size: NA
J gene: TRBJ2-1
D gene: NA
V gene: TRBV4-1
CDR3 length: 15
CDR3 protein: CASSQEIGGPGEQFF
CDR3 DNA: TGCGCCAGCAGCCAAGAAATAGGGGGGCCCGGAGAGCAGTTCTTC

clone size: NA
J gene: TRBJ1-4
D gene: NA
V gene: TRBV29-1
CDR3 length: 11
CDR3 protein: CSVLGRGKLFF
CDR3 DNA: TGCAGCGTTCTTGGACGCGGAAAACTGTTTTTT

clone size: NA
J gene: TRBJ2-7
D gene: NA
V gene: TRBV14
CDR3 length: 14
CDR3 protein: CASSPRDFSYEQYF
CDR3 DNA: TGTGCCAGCAGCCCACGGGACTTTTCCTACGAGCAGTACTTC

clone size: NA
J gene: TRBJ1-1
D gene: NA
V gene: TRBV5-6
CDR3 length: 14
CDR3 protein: CASSLAVGNTEAFF
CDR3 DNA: TGTGCCAGCAGCTTGGCGGTCGGGAACACTGAAGCTTTCTTT

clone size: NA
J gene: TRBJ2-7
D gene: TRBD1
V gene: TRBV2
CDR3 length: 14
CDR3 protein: CASSVQGSAYEQYF
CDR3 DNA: TGTGCCAGCAGTGTACAGGGGAGCGCCTACGAGCAGTACTTC

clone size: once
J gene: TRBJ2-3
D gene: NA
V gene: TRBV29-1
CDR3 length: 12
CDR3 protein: CSGRDAGDTQYF
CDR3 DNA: TGCAGCGGCCGGGACGCGGGGGATACGCAGTATTTT

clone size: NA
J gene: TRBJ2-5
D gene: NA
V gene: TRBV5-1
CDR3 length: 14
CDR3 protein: CASSLDRAGETQYF
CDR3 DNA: TGCGCCAGCAGCTTGGACAGGGCCGGGGAGACCCAGTACTTC

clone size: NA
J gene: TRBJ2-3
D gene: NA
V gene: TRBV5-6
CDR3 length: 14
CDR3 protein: CASSFGRGTDTQYF
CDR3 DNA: TGTGCCAGCAGCTTCGGGCGGGGCACAGATACGCAGTATTTT

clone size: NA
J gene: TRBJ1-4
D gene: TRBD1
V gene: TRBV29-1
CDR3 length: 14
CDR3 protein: CSVKPRGRNEKLFF
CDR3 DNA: TGCAGCGTTAAGCCCAGGGGGCGGAATGAAAAACTGTTTTTT

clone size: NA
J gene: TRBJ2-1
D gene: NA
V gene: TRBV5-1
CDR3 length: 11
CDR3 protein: CASSEDGLQFF
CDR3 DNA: TGCGCCAGCAGCGAGGACGGTTTGCAGTTCTTC

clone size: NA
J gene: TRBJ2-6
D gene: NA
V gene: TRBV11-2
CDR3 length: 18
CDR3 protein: CASSLGERPFSGANVLTF
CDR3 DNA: TGTGCCAGCAGCTTAGGGGAGCGGCCCTTTTCTGGGGCCAACGTCCTGACTTTC

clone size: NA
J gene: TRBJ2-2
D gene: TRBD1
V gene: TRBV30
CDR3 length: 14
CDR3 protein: CACRRDSHTGELFF
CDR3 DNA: TGTGCCTGCCGCCGGGACAGCCACACCGGGGAGCTGTTTTTT

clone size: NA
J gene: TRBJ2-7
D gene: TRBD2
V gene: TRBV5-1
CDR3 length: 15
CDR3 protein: CASRRMGTSTHEQYF
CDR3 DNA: TGCGCCAGCAGACGAATGGGGACTAGTACCCACGAGCAGTACTTC

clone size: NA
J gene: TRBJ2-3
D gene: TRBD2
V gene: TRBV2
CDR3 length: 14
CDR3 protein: CASSESSGSPTQYF
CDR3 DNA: TGTGCCAGCAGTGAGAGTAGCGGGAGCCCAACGCAGTATTTT

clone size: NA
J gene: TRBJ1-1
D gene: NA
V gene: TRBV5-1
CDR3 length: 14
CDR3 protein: CASSGTDRNTEAFF
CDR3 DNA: TGCGCCAGCAGCGGCACTGACAGGAACACTGAAGCTTTCTTT

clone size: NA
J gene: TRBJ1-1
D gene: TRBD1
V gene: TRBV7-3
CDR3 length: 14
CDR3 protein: CASSLQGGNTEAFF
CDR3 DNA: TGTGCCAGCAGCTTACAGGGGGGGAACACTGAAGCTTTCTTT

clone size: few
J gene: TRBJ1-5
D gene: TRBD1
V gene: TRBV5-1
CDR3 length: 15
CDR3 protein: CASSLSGTGNQPQHF
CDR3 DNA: TGCGCCAGCAGCTTGAGTGGGACAGGGAATCAGCCCCAGCATTTT

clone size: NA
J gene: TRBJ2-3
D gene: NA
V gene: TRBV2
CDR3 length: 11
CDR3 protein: CASSVEPTQYF
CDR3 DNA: TGTGCCAGCTCGGTGGAACCTACGCAGTATTTT

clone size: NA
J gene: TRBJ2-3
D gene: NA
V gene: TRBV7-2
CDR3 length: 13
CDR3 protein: CASSLGSLNTQYF
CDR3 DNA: TGTGCCAGCAGCTTAGGGAGTTTGAATACGCAGTATTTT

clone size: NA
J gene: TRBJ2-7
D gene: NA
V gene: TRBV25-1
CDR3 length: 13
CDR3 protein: CASSVSGSYEQYF
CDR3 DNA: TGTGCCAGCAGTGTCAGCGGCTCCTACGAGCAGTACTTC

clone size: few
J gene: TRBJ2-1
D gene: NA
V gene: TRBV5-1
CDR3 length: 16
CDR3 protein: CASSLGPGKGNNEQFF
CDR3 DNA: TGCGCCAGCAGCTTGGGACCGGGAAAGGGGAACAATGAGCAGTTCTTC

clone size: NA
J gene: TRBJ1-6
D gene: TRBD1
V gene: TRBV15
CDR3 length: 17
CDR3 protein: CATSRVRGLDYNSPLHF
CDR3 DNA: TGTGCCACCAGCAGAGTTAGGGGGCTTGACTATAATTCACCCCTCCACTTT

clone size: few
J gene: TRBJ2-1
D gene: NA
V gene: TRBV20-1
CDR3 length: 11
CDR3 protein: CSARPGNEQFF
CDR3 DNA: TGCAGTGCTAGACCCGGCAATGAGCAGTTCTTC

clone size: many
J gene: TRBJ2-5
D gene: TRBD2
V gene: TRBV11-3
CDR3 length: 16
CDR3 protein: CASSPHGPGLQETQYF
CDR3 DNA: TGTGCCAGCAGCCCCCACGGCCCGGGACTACAAGAGACCCAGTACTTC

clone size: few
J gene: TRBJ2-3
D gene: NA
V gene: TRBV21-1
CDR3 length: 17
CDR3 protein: CASTHDFRGKVADTQYF
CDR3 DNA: TGTGCCAGCACCCACGACTTTCGGGGTAAGGTAGCAGATACGCAGTATTTT

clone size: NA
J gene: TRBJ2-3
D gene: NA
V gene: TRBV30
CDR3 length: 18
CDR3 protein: CAWRVRGSDSIGTDTQYF
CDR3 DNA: TGTGCCTGGAGGGTTAGAGGGTCCGACAGTATTGGAACAGATACGCAGTATTTT

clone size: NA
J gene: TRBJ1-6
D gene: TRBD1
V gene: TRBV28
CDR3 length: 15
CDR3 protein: CASTKDRINNSPLHF
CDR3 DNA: TGTGCCAGCACCAAGGACAGGATAAATAATTCACCCCTCCACTTT

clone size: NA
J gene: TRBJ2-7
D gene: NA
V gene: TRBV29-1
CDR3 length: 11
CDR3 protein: CSVLDVNEQYF
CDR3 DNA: TGCAGCGTATTAGACGTCAACGAGCAGTACTTC

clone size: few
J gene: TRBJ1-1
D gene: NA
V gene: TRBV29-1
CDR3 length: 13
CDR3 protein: CSAFKSQNTEAFF
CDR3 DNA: TGCAGCGCCTTTAAGAGTCAGAACACTGAAGCTTTCTTT

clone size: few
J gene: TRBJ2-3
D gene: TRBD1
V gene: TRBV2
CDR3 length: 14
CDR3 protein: CASSNRGKTDTQYF
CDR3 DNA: TGTGCCAGCAGTAACAGGGGAAAAACAGATACGCAGTATTTT

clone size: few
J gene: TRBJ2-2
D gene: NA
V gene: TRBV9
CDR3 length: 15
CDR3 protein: CASSGSGLGTGELFF
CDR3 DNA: TGTGCCAGCAGCGGATCAGGTTTGGGCACCGGGGAGCTGTTTTTT

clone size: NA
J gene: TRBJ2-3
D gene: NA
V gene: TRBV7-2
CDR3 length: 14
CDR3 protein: CASSLWGSADTQYF
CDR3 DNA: TGTGCCAGCAGCTTATGGGGGAGCGCAGATACGCAGTATTTT

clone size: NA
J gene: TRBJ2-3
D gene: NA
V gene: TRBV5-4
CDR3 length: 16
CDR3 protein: CASSLDARGPGDTQYF
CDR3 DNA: TGTGCCAGCAGCTTGGACGCGCGAGGCCCGGGGGATACGCAGTATTTT

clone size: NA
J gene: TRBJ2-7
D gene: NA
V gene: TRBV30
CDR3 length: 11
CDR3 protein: CAWREAGEQYF
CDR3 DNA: TGTGCCTGGAGGGAGGCTGGCGAGCAGTACTTC

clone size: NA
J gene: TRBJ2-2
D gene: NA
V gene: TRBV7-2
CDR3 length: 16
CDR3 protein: CASSLAGGPSGGELFF
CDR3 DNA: TGTGCCAGCAGCTTAGCGGGGGGGCCTTCTGGCGGGGAGCTGTTTTTT

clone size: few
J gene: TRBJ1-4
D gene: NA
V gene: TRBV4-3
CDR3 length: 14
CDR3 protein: CASSQGGTNEKLFF
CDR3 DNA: TGCGCCAGCAGCCAAGGGGGGACTAATGAAAAACTGTTTTTT

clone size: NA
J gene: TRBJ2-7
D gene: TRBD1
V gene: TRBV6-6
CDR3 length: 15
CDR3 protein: CASRDQQGASYEQYF
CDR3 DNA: TGTGCCAGCAGAGATCAACAGGGGGCTTCCTACGAGCAGTACTTC

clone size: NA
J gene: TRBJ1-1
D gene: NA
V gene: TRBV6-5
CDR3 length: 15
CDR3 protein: CASSPQVTFFTEAFF
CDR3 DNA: TGTGCCAGCAGTCCCCAGGTGACGTTTTTCACTGAAGCTTTCTTT

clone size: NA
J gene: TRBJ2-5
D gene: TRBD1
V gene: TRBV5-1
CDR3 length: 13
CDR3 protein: CASRRDSQETQYF
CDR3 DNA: TGCGCCAGCAGACGGGACAGCCAAGAGACCCAGTACTTC

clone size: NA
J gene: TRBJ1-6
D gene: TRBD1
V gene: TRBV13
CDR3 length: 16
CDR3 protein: CASSLYRGNYNSPLHF
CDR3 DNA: TGTGCCAGCAGCTTATACAGGGGCAACTATAATTCACCCCTCCACTTT

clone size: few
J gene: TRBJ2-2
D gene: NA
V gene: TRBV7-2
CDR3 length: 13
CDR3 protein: CASLGSNTGELFF
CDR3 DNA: TGTGCCAGCTTGGGATCCAACACCGGGGAGCTGTTTTTT

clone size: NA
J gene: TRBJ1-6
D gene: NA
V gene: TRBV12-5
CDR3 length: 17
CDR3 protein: CASADLGTQKKNSPLHF
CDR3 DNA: TGTGCTAGTGCCGACCTCGGGACACAAAAGAAAAATTCACCCCTCCACTTT

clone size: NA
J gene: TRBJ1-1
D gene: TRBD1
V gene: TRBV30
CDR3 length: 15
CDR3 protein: CASLRKDRVMAEAFF
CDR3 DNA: TGTGCCTCATTACGGAAGGACAGGGTGATGGCTGAAGCTTTCTTT